This TCR beta chain was recovered during a study of naive and memory T cell subsets. Details on this clonotype: Its cognate antigen is unknown.

The CDR3 contains 13 residues. Trimming cost V 5 bases and J 7 bases, with 14 bases left between them. CDR1 SGHAT and CDR2 FQNNGV come from the germline V gene. An equimolar mix of two oligonucleotides served as the beta constant-region primer for TRBC1 and TRBC2. Four rounds of PCR amplified the ligated cDNA using nested alpha and beta constant-region primers plus SP2. Each CDR3 protein is one row after TCRdb ran MiXCR on the UMI-ligation and nested PCR reads. The sample lists about 150,000 distinct CDR3 sequences; roughly 22% were seen once. Overall study findings and caveats: A few larger clonotypes appeared in naive repertoires, especially CD8, possibly memory cells re-expressing CD45RA. TCR counts from RNA may reflect activation-linked expression changes.

The chain joins TRBV11-2 to TRBJ2-5; tentatively, D is TRBD1 (5 bases). This TCR was sampled from a human donor in good health. The sequencing input was naive CD4+ T cells from blood. In nucleotides, the CDR3 is TGTGCCAGCAGCCATAGGGGCTCTCGGACCCAGTACTTC. It codes for CASSHRGSRTQYF.